This TCR beta chain was sequenced in a study of beta chain features in type 1 diabetes. Notes on the study in general: Type 1 diabetes patients showed a moderate but significant shortening of TCRB CDR3s in all four CD4+ subsets.

The authors sorted CD4+ naive, central memory, regulatory and stem cell-like memory cells via CD45RO/CCR7/CD25/CD127/CD95/CD27. This clone has more than one count but fewer than ten. The antigen is undetermined. cDNA synthesis used the whole RNA isolate, giving expressed TCRB sequences. The protocol was immunoSEQ multiplex PCR, while the TCRdb copy is restricted to in-frame clones and leaves out a portion. The table records 600,000 to 750,000 clones, around 12% of them present only once. This CDR3 spans 11 amino acids. The V gene's germline CDR1 is MNHNY and CDR2 SVGAGI (reference sequence). V lost 6 bases and J 6 bases, leaving 6 bases between the germline ends.

The sequencing sample was made of naive CD4+ T cells from blood. This TCR was sampled from a man aged 25 to 40 with type 1 diabetes. This chain uses TRBV6-6 with TRBJ1-5; the D is unclear. The CDR3 region has the DNA TGTGCCAGCAGAGGATTTCAGCCCCAGCATTTT. Protein: CASRGFQPQHF.